A selection of T cell receptor beta chains follows, all from one sample in a study of neurological immune-mediated disorders. TCRdb re-derived calls from the 5' RACE reads in MiXCR, one entry per CDR3 protein. The sample lists approximately 59,000 distinct CDR3 sequences, around 5% occurring once. The specimen sequenced was PBMCs. The receptor source for this set is a human donor with multiple sclerosis. The donor label of this sample is uncertain. The CDR3 runs from the conserved cysteine through the conserved F or W. Each record gives: J gene, CDR3 length, D gene, V gene, clone size, CDR3 protein, CDR3 DNA. A D gene is named only where the DNA matches it firmly. A clone size is listed for some rows: how often the clone was seen (once, few, many), or a class if it is expanded.

>TRBJ2-1|14|.|TRBV6-1|many
CASSDFGGFGEQFF
TGTGCCAGCAGTGACTTTGGGGGGTTTGGTGAGCAGTTCTTC
>TRBJ2-1|14|TRBD2|TRBV7-3|few
CASSSLGGVNEQFF
TGTGCCAGCAGCTCTTTGGGGGGGGTCAATGAGCAGTTCTTC
>TRBJ2-3|13|.|TRBV20-1|many
CSAWPGSSDTQYF
TGCAGTGCCTGGCCTGGGAGTTCAGATACGCAGTATTTT
>TRBJ2-5|17|TRBD2|TRBV5-1|many
CASSTGTSGGAGETQYF
TGCGCCAGCAGCACCGGGACTAGCGGGGGGGCCGGGGAGACCCAGTACTTC
>TRBJ2-5|17|TRBD2|TRBV28|many
CASTQGRAGGNQETQYF
TGTGCCAGCACCCAGGGGAGAGCGGGGGGAAACCAAGAGACCCAGTACTTC
>TRBJ2-4|13|TRBD2|TRBV11-2|many
CASSLGGGNIQYF
TGTGCCAGCAGCTTAGGGGGGGGAAACATTCAGTACTTC
>TRBJ1-1|14|.|TRBV7-9|many
CASSFRTANTEAFF
TGTGCCAGCAGCTTCCGGACAGCCAACACTGAAGCTTTCTTT
>TRBJ2-3|12|.|TRBV20-1|many
CSATSGNLPQYF
TGCAGTGCTACCTCCGGGAACCTTCCGCAGTATTTT
>TRBJ1-5|15|TRBD1|TRBV20-1|many
CSAFKNRGNNQPQHF
TGCAGTGCCTTTAAGAACAGGGGAAACAATCAGCCCCAGCATTTT
>TRBJ2-7|11|.|TRBV29-1|.
CSVDLEYEQYF
TGCAGCGTTGATTTGGAGTACGAGCAGTACTTC
>TRBJ1-2|18|TRBD1|TRBV15|many
CATSRDLRRGRGAYGYTF
TGTGCCACCAGCAGAGATCTTAGGAGGGGCAGGGGGGCCTATGGCTACACCTTC